Below are 17 T cell receptor beta chains sequenced from a single sample in a study of siplizumab effects on memory and regulatory T cells. TCRdb keeps only in-frame clones here, not all; method: immunoSEQ multiplex PCR. This sample yields approximately 110,000 clones, of which 90% to 95% are seen a single time; 0.32% belongs to the top ten. Sequenced input: CD4+ T cells sorted from blood. These receptors were obtained from a human donor in good health.

J is TRBJ2-1 and V is TRBV5-6; possible D gene TRBD1, 5 bases. Trimming shortened V by 4 bases and J by 6 bases, and 17 bases separated the two germline ends. This CDR3 contains 15 residues. The germline V gene encodes CDR1 SGHDT and CDR2 YYEEEE. The CDR3 DNA sequence: TGTGCCAGCAGCGACCGGACAATCCCGCGCAATGAGCAGTTCTTC. Translation gives CASSDRTIPRNEQFF.

The gene calls are TRBV7-3 and TRBJ2-1, with 12 bases identical to TRBD2. The CDR3 totals 15 residues. Germline loops: CDR1 SGHTA, CDR2 FQGTGA. The V gene end was trimmed by 5 bases and the J gene end by 9 bases; junction bases not matched to a gene: 8. Here the CDR3 DNA reads TGTGCCAGCAGCCTAGCGGGGGGGCCGCAGGGTGAGCAGTTCTTC. It translates to CASSLAGGPQGEQFF.

This chain joins TRBV6-1 and TRBJ1-2; D is possibly TRBD1 (6 bases). The germline V gene encodes CDR1 MNHNS and CDR2 SASEGT. Deletions cut 5 bases from V and 5 bases from J, with 15 bases between. The CDR3 contains 14 residues. The CDR3 loop reads CASSPTGQDYGYTF. The CDR3 DNA sequence: TGTGCCAGCAGTCCAACAGGGCAGGATTATGGCTACACCTTC.

The chain uses TRBV19 and TRBJ2-3; D remains unclear. The length of the CDR3 is 14 residues. Trimming took 4 bases from V and 3 from J, leaving 11 bases between them. CDR1 is LNHDA and CDR2 is SQIVND in the germline V gene (reference sequence). Here the CDR3 reads CASSTFKGTDTQYF. The CDR3 nucleotides read TGTGCCAGTAGTACGTTTAAGGGTACAGATACGCAGTATTTT.

The rearrangement links TRBV4-1 to TRBJ1-5; 7 bases agree with TRBD1. Germline trimming cut 4 bases from V and 2 bases from J; bases unmatched to any gene: 5. The germline V gene has CDR1 MGHRA and CDR2 YSYEKL. The CDR3 contains 15 residues. CDR3 DNA sequence: TGCGCCAGCAGCCCAGCAGGGACAGGCAATCAGCCCCAGCATTTT. Its translation is CASSPAGTGNQPQHF.

A single count supports this clone. V gene TRBV6-5 combines with J gene TRBJ2-7; D might be TRBD1 (6 bases). This CDR3 region has 15 residues. Germline CDR1 reads MNHEY; CDR2 reads SVGAGI. The germline V and J ends were trimmed by 6 bases and 1 base, with 16 bases remaining between them. CDR3 sequence: CASSRRQTGSYEQYF. CDR3 in DNA: TGTGCCAGCAGCCGTCGCCAGACAGGATCCTACGAGCAGTACTTC.

The chain recombines TRBV9 with TRBJ2-2; 10 nucleotides agree with TRBD2. Germline loops: CDR1 SGDLS, CDR2 YYNGEE. Trimming at V came to 0 bases and at J to 4 bases, leaving 9 bases not matched to a gene. The CDR3 loop spans 18 amino acids. For the CDR3, the DNA is TGTGCCAGCAGCGTAGCCAGTCTAGCGGGAGTCGGCACCGGGGAGCTGTTTTTT. Its protein product is CASSVASLAGVGTGELFF.

The CDR3 nucleotides are TGCGCCAGCAGCAGGGAAGGCGGGGTCAATCAGCCCCAGCATTTT. Protein product: CASSREGGVNQPQHF. V is TRBV5-1 and J is TRBJ1-5; no clear D. V gave up 4 bases and J gave up 3 bases, with 14 bases separating them. Germline-derived CDR1 and CDR2 are SGHRS and YFSETQ. This CDR3 comprises 15 residues.

V gene TRBV2 combines with J gene TRBJ2-3; D is possibly TRBD1 (5 bases). The CDR3 sequence is 15 residues long. The V and J ends lost 3 bases and 4 bases respectively, with 14 bases between them. Per the germline V gene, CDR1 is SNHLY and CDR2 is FYNNEI. This CDR3 is CASSDVKGLADTQYF. The CDR3 DNA is TGTGCCAGCAGTGACGTAAAGGGGTTAGCAGATACGCAGTATTTT.

The chain employs TRBV5-6 and TRBJ1-3, with a weak D call TRBD1 (5 bases). The germline V and J ends were trimmed by 4 bases and 0 bases, with 11 bases remaining between them. CDR3 size: 15 residues. Germline assignment: CDR1 SGHDT and CDR2 YYEEEE. The CDR3 here is CASSQGRTSGNTIYF. CDR3 DNA sequence: TGTGCCAGCAGCCAGGGACGGACCTCTGGAAACACCATATATTTT.

About this clone itself: Different DNA sequences within this sample yield the same CDR3. The chain carries TRBV30 and TRBJ1-2; D is possibly TRBD1 (6 bases). The V and J ends lost 0 bases and 8 bases respectively, with 7 bases between them. The V gene's germline CDR1 is GTSNPN and CDR2 SVGIG (reference sequence). This CDR3 has 11 residues. The CDR3 here is CAWSVGAGYTF. The CDR3 nucleotides read TGTGCCTGGAGTGTGGGGGCCGGCTACACCTTC.

This clone has a single count. The chain recombines TRBV2 with TRBJ1-3; unclear D gene. Per the germline V gene, CDR1 is SNHLY and CDR2 is FYNNEI. V dropped 5 bases and J dropped 2 bases, with 16 bases sitting between them. The CDR3 spans 16 residues. CDR3 sequence: CASSQNPNGAGNTIYF. The CDR3 region has the DNA TGTGCCAGCAGTCAAAACCCTAACGGTGCTGGAAACACCATATATTTT.

The chain has TRBV5-1 and TRBJ2-7; D possibly corresponds to TRBD2 (5 bases). Germline CDR1 and CDR2: SGHRS and YFSETQ. This CDR3 comprises 19 residues. The V gene lost 0 bases and the J gene lost 1 base, with 23 bases spanning the gap. The CDR3, as DNA: TGCGCCAGCAGCTTGGGTAATCTGGGCCCACGACTAACTTCCTACGAGCAGTACTTC. It codes for CASSLGNLGPRLTSYEQYF.

V usage is TRBV4-2 and J usage is TRBJ2-3; TRBD2 matches at 12 bases. Germline CDR1 LGHNA, CDR2 YNFKEQ. CDR3 length: 18 amino acids. V gave up 4 bases and J gave up 3 bases; unmatched junction bases: 11. DNA of the CDR3: TGTGCCAGCAGCCGCGCTAGCGGGGGGGCCCAAGTAACAGATACGCAGTATTTT. Translation: CASSRASGGAQVTDTQYF.

This chain uses TRBV6-1 with TRBJ1-2; D not resolved. Per germline, CDR1 MNHNS and CDR2 SASEGT. Trimming took off 2 bases at V and 4 bases at J, with 2 bases between the two ends. This CDR3 has 11 amino acids. The CDR3 coding sequence is TGTGCCAGCAGTGAACCCTATGGCTACACCTTC. Amino acids: CASSEPYGYTF.

This chain uses TRBV18 with TRBJ1-2; D gene ambiguous. The germline CDR1 and CDR2 sequences are KGHSH and LQKENI. There are 14 residues in the CDR3. V dropped 4 bases and J dropped 0 bases, with 9 bases sitting between them. The chain's CDR3 is CASSRGKSNYGYTF. DNA for the CDR3: TGTGCCAGCTCACGTGGCAAATCTAACTATGGCTACACCTTC.

The chain has TRBV10-2 and TRBJ2-6; D uncertain. This CDR3 region has 17 residues. Germline V lookup: CDR1 WSHSY, CDR2 SAAADI. The germline V and J ends were trimmed by 5 bases and 2 bases, with 16 bases remaining between them. In DNA form, the CDR3 reads TGCGCCAGCAGTAACCTAGTAGGGCCCACTGGGGCCAACGTCCTGACTTTC. This gives the protein CASSNLVGPTGANVLTF.